This T cell receptor beta chain was obtained from a study of beta chain features in type 1 diabetes. For the study at large: When patients were set against healthy donors, age, gender and cell yields were similar.

Sequenced material consisted of expressed TCRB transcripts (all of the isolated RNA was reverse transcribed). Clones were read by immunoSEQ multiplex PCR, and TCRdb kept only the in-frame ones, dropping some. The repertoire includes under 50,000 clones, just over 50% of them detected once, and 2% to 2.5% sits in the top ten. V was shortened by 5 bases and J by 5 bases, with 6 bases between the two germline ends. This CDR3 region has 11 residues. Germline V gene data show CDR1 as MDHEN and CDR2 as SYDVKM. The J gene is TRBJ2-5, the V gene TRBV28; no firm D call. The origin of this receptor is a woman aged 18-35 years in good health. Sequenced input: Tregs from blood. Here the CDR3 reads CASSGDETQYF. Here the CDR3 DNA reads TGTGCCAGCAGTGGAGATGAGACCCAGTACTTC.